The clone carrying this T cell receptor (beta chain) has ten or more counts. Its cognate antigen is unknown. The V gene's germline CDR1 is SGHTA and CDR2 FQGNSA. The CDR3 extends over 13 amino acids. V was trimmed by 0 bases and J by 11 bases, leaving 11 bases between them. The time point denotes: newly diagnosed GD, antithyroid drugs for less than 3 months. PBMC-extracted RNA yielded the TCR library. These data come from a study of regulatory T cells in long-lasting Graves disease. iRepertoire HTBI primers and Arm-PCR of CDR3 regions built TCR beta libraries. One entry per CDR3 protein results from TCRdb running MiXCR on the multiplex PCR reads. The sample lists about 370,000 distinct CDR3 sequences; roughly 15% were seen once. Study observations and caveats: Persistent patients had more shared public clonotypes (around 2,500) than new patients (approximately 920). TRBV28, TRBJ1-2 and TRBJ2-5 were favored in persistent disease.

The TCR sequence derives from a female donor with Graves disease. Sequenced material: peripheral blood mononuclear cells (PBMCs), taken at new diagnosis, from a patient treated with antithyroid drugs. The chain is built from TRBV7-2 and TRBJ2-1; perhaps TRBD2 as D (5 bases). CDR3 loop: CASSLAPGYQQFF. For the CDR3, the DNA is TGTGCCAGCAGCTTAGCGCCGGGGTATCAGCAGTTCTTC.